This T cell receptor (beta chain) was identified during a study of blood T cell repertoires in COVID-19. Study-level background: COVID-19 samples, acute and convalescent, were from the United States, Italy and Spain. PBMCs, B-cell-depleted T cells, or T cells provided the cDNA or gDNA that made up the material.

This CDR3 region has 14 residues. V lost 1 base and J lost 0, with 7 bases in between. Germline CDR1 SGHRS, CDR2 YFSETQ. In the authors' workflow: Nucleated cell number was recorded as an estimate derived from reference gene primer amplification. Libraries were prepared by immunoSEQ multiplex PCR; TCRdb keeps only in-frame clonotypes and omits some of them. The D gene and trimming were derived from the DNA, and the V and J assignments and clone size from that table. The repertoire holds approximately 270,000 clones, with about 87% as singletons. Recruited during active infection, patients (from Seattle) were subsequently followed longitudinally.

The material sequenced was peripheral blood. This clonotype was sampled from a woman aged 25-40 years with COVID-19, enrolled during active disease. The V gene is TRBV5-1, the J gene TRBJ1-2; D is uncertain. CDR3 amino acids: CASSLSWSNYGYTF. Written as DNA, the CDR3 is TGCGCCAGCAGCTTGAGCTGGTCTAACTATGGCTACACCTTC.